Below, 24 T cell receptor beta chains from the same sample are listed, as sequenced in a study of siplizumab effects on memory and regulatory T cells. Using immunoSEQ multiplex PCR, the repertoire was profiled, and TCRdb retains in-frame clones only, with some absent. Among 100,000 or so clones listed, more than 85% were seen once. The sequenced sample was CD4+ T cells sorted from blood. The receptors derive from a human donor in good health.

The gene calls are TRBV11-3 and TRBJ2-6; D is perhaps TRBD1 (6 bases). Trimming took off 4 bases at V and 0 bases at J, with 7 bases between the two ends. The germline CDR1 and CDR2 sequences are SGHNT and YENEEA. The CDR3 length is 15 residues. CDR3 region: CASSWDISGANVLTF. The CDR3, as DNA: TGTGCCAGCAGCTGGGACATCTCTGGGGCCAACGTCCTGACTTTC.

The chain uses TRBV4-1 and TRBJ1-2, with D perhaps matching TRBD1 (6 bases). Germline V CDR1 and CDR2: MGHRA, YSYEKL. V was cut by 1 base and J by 6 bases, with 15 bases left in between. This CDR3 is built from 15 residues. The CDR3 protein is CASSQGQVGNNGYTF. The CDR3, as DNA: TGCGCCAGCAGCCAAGGACAGGTCGGTAATAATGGCTACACCTTC.

This clone was counted a single time. The gene calls are TRBV30 and TRBJ2-1, with TRBD2 matching over 8 bases. The CDR3 runs 15 residues. The junction had 7 bases not matched to a gene; V was cut back by 0 bases and J by 6 bases. CDR1 is GTSNPN, CDR2 SVGIG, per germline (reference sequence). CDR3 in amino acids: CAWSVRTSGRNEQFF. CDR3 sequence (DNA): TGTGCCTGGAGTGTACGAACTAGCGGCCGCAATGAGCAGTTCTTC.

The chain combines TRBV19 with TRBJ1-1, with unresolved D. The CDR3 extends over 13 amino acids. The V end was cut by 5 bases, the J end by 4 bases, with 11 bases between. Per germline, CDR1 LNHDA and CDR2 SQIVND (reference sequence). Here the CDR3 reads CASSSVTATEAFF. CDR3 DNA: TGTGCCAGTAGTTCCGTAACGGCCACTGAAGCTTTCTTT.

The rearrangement uses TRBV5-1 and TRBJ2-7; D is possibly TRBD1 (6 bases). V was trimmed by 2 bases and J by 2 bases, leaving 14 bases between them. From germline, CDR1 is SGHRS and CDR2 YFSETQ. The CDR3 is 15 residues long. As DNA, the CDR3 is TGCGCCAGCAGCTTTCTCCCAGGGGCACCCTACGAGCAGTACTTC. Translation: CASSFLPGAPYEQYF.

The chain has TRBV19 and TRBJ2-2; weak D call: TRBD1 (6 bases). V shed 3 bases and J shed 2 bases, with 13 bases lying between them. The V gene's germline CDR1 is LNHDA and CDR2 SQIVND (reference sequence). The CDR3 has 16 amino acids. This CDR3 is CASSMRVRGNTGELFF. The CDR3 bases are TGTGCCAGTAGTATGCGGGTCAGGGGAAACACCGGGGAGCTGTTTTTT.

The chain uses TRBV7-3 and TRBJ2-4, with TRBD1 identical over 9 bases. V shed 5 bases and J 2 bases; nucleotides not matched to a gene: 7. Germline V gene data show CDR1 as SGHTA and CDR2 as FQGTGA. This CDR3 is 16 amino acids long. CDR3 nucleotides: TGTGCCAGCAGCACTAGGGACAGGGTTACCAAAAACATTCAGTACTTC. Protein sequence: CASSTRDRVTKNIQYF.

The chain joins TRBV18 to TRBJ1-1, with D uncertain. V was trimmed by 3 bases and J by 1 base, leaving 12 bases between them. The CDR3 loop spans 15 amino acids. The germline CDR1 and CDR2 sequences are KGHSH and LQKENI. The DNA for the CDR3 is TGTGCCAGCTCACCGTTGTACGAGGGGAACACTGAAGCTTTCTTT. Its protein product is CASSPLYEGNTEAFF.

This chain connects TRBV7-6 to TRBJ2-5; 12 bases are a match to TRBD2. Germline loops: CDR1 SGHVS, CDR2 FNYEAQ. V lost 4 bases, J lost 1 base, and 4 bases stayed unmatched. The CDR3 runs to 16 residues. The CDR3 DNA reads TGTGCCAGCAGCTCCCGGACTAGCGGGGCCCAAGAGACCCAGTACTTC. The encoded protein is CASSSRTSGAQETQYF. Full variable domain (missing parts from reference TRBV7-6 and TRBJ2-5): GAGVSQSPRYKVTKRGQDVALRCDPISGHVSLYWYRQALGQGPEFLTYFNYEAQQDKSGLPNDRFSAERPEGSISTLTIQRTEQRDSAMYRCASSSRTSGAQETQYFGPGTRLLVL.

There are a few counts of this clone. The chain has TRBV6-6 and TRBJ1-2; D is ambiguous. The CDR3 covers 11 residues. Germline V gene data show CDR1 as MNHNY and CDR2 as SVGAGI (reference sequence). V gave up 2 bases and J gave up 2 bases, with 0 bases separating them. The CDR3 here is CASSYNYGYTF. The CDR3 DNA reads as TGTGCCAGCAGTTACAACTATGGCTACACCTTC.

The gene calls are TRBV7-2 and TRBJ2-5, with D perhaps being TRBD1 or TRBD2 (5 bases each). V was cut by 3 bases and J by 4 bases, with 12 bases left in between. The CDR3 extends over 14 amino acids. Germline V gene sequence: CDR1 SGHTA, CDR2 FQGNSA. The CDR3 region is CASSFGTLLETQYF. The CDR3 region has the DNA TGTGCCAGCAGCTTTGGGACGTTGTTAGAGACCCAGTACTTC.

The J gene is TRBJ2-7, the V gene TRBV2; 8 bases map to TRBD1. V lost 4 bases and J lost 2; bases outside the gene matches: 4. Germline V gives CDR1 SNHLY, CDR2 FYNNEI. There are 14 residues in the CDR3. CDR3 region: CASSAETGAYEQYF. The CDR3, as DNA: TGTGCCAGCAGTGCTGAGACAGGGGCCTACGAGCAGTACTTC.

The V call is TRBV7-2, the J call TRBJ1-2; 7 nucleotides align to TRBD1. V lost 3 bases, J lost 7 bases, and 11 bases stayed unmatched. CDR1 is SGHTA and CDR2 is FQGNSA in the germline V gene. The CDR3 totals 15 residues. The CDR3 loop reads CASSFDSQGVVGYTF. DNA for the CDR3: TGTGCCAGCAGCTTTGATTCCCAGGGGGTGGTTGGCTACACCTTC. The complete variable domain, with remaining parts taken from reference TRBV7-2 and TRBJ1-2, reads GAGVSQSPSNKVTEKGKDVELRCDPISGHTALYWYRQSLGQGLEFLIYFQGNSAPDKSGLPSDRFSAERTGGSVSTLTIQRTQQEDSAVYLCASSFDSQGVVGYTFGSGTRLTVV.

The chain uses TRBV5-6 and TRBJ2-2; no definite D call. V was pared by 4 bases and J by 5 bases, with 9 bases between. CDR3 length: 13 amino acids. The germline V gene encodes CDR1 SGHDT and CDR2 YYEEEE. CDR3 nucleotides: TGTGCCAGCAGCATTCTCCATACCGGGGAGCTGTTTTTT. Translation: CASSILHTGELFF.

This chain connects TRBV6-5 to TRBJ2-3, with D possibly TRBD1 on 5 matching bases. The V gene's germline CDR1 is MNHEY and CDR2 SVGAGI. V was clipped by 7 bases and J by 6 bases, with 11 bases between them. This CDR3 comprises 12 residues. The CDR3 region is CASKGSVDTQYF. CDR3 nucleotide sequence: TGTGCCAGCAAGGGGTCTGTGGATACGCAGTATTTT.

The V call is TRBV28, the J call TRBJ2-2, with D possibly being TRBD2 (6 bases). Trimming removed 7 bases at V and 5 bases at J, with 14 bases between. The CDR3 spans 14 residues. The germline V gene has CDR1 MDHEN and CDR2 SYDVKM. In nucleotides, the CDR3 is TGTGCCAGCACAGTGCACGGAGGGACCGGGGAGCTGTTTTTT. It encodes CASTVHGGTGELFF.

The chain joins TRBV19 to TRBJ1-3; 7 positions agree with TRBD1. V shed 8 bases and J 4 bases; nucleotides not matched to a gene: 8. CDR3 length: 14 residues. Per the germline V gene, CDR1 is LNHDA and CDR2 is SQIVND (reference sequence). The CDR3 DNA reads TGTGCCAGTCGACAGGGTCAGAACGGAAACACCATATATTTT. Protein: CASRQGQNGNTIYF.

This clone was seen just once. The gene calls are TRBV18 and TRBJ1-4; 9 bases map to TRBD1. The trim removed 4 bases at V and 2 bases at J, leaving 5 bases unmatched. The CDR3 runs 16 residues. The germline V gene encodes CDR1 KGHSH and CDR2 LQKENI. CDR3 sequence: CASSLRDRVTNEKLFF. The CDR3 nucleotides read TGTGCCAGCTCACTTCGGGACAGGGTCACTAATGAAAAACTGTTTTTT.

This chain connects TRBV30 to TRBJ2-7, with TRBD2 identical over 8 bases. CDR1 GTSNPN and CDR2 SVGIG come from the germline V gene (reference sequence). V was pared by 7 bases and J by 7 bases, with 15 bases of the junction left unmatched. CDR3 length equals 14 residues. CDR3 loop: CAFVLIGRVGEQYF. The CDR3 coding sequence is TGTGCCTTTGTTCTAATCGGGAGGGTAGGAGAGCAGTACTTC.

The CDR3 DNA follows: TGTGCCAGCAGCTTTCGCTCTACAGGCGAGCAGTACTTC. It is translated as CASSFRSTGEQYF. This rearrangement joins TRBV11-3 to TRBJ2-7; TRBD1 might be the D (5 bases). V was pared by 3 bases and J by 6 bases, with 12 bases between. The CDR3 spans 13 residues. The germline CDR1 and CDR2 sequences are SGHNT and YENEEA.

The chain joins TRBV16 to TRBJ1-4; D not resolved. Trimming stripped 0 bases from V and 3 bases from J, with 8 bases between. This CDR3 has 15 amino acids. The V gene's germline CDR1 is KGHSY and CDR2 FQNENV. The CDR3 sequence: CASSQSGRPNEKLFF. CDR3 coding DNA: TGTGCCAGCAGCCAATCGGGCAGGCCTAATGAAAAACTGTTTTTT.

The chain recombines TRBV6-6 with TRBJ2-5, with TRBD2 as a possible D gene (7 bases). CDR3 size: 16 residues. Trimming removed 3 bases at V and 4 bases at J, with 18 bases between. The germline V gene has CDR1 MNHNY and CDR2 SVGAGI (reference sequence). The chain's CDR3 is CASSYGAGERGETQYF. CDR3 nucleotide sequence: TGTGCCAGCAGTTATGGGGCAGGGGAGCGGGGAGAGACCCAGTACTTC.

J is TRBJ2-2 and V is TRBV14; 7 bases line up with TRBD2. The V and J ends lost 5 bases and 4 bases, in that order; junction bases with no gene match: 13. The CDR3 loop spans 17 amino acids. CDR1 and CDR2 from the germline V gene are SGHDN and FVKESK. CDR3 region: CASSFPRGKRGTGELFF. The CDR3 region has the DNA TGTGCCAGCAGCTTCCCAAGGGGCAAGCGGGGCACCGGGGAGCTGTTTTTT.

The chain carries TRBV30 and TRBJ2-7; D possibly corresponds to TRBD1 (5 bases). The V end lost 4 bases, the J end lost 2 bases, and 9 bases lay between the germline ends. The CDR3 totals 12 residues. In germline, CDR1 is GTSNPN, CDR2 SVGIG (reference sequence). This chain's CDR3 is CAWTQGTYEQYF. The CDR3 region has the DNA TGTGCCTGGACCCAGGGAACCTACGAGCAGTACTTC.